These T cell receptor beta chains were read from a single sample in a study of Ad26.COV2.S vaccination and SARS-CoV-2 variants. Produced via immunoSEQ multiplex PCR; TCRdb's table is partial and in-frame only. The sample consists of over 130,000 clones, approximately 90% of them appearing once. The source material was peripheral blood, sampled after recovery from COVID-19. The receptors were sampled from a human donor who had recovered from COVID-19. The CDR3 runs from the conserved cysteine through the conserved F or W. D genes are given only for firm matches. Only some rows state a clone size, as once, few, many or a class for expanded clones.

TRBD1,TRBV5-6,TRBJ1-5,17,.,TGTGCCAGCAGCTTAATGGGGACAGAATATAGCAATCAGCCCCAGCATTTT,CASSLMGTEYSNQPQHF
TRBD2,TRBV9,TRBJ2-1,20,.,TGTGCCAGCAGCGCCGAGGGGCCTAGCGGGGGGACGAGCTCCTACAATGAGCAGTTCTTC,CASSAEGPSGGTSSYNEQFF
.,TRBV5-5,TRBJ2-3,13,.,TGTGCCAGCAGCTTACAGCGCACAGATACGCAGTATTTT,CASSLQRTDTQYF
.,TRBV5-1,TRBJ2-3,13,.,TGCGCCAGCAGCTTAACGACGGCCCTCTCGCAGTATTTT,CASSLTTALSQYF
.,TRBV28,TRBJ2-6,14,.,TGTGCCAGCAGCCGGGGAAGTGGGGCCAACGTCCTGACTTTC,CASSRGSGANVLTF
.,TRBV5-1,TRBJ2-5,14,.,TGCGCCAGCAGCTTAGGGCAACCTCAAGAGACCCAGTACTTC,CASSLGQPQETQYF
.,TRBV3-1/TRBV3-2,TRBJ1-1,14,.,TGTGCCAGCAGCCAAGGGTTTGTAGGGGCTGAAGCTTTCTTT,CASSQGFVGAEAFF
.,TRBV20-1,TRBJ1-1,11,.,TGCAGTGCGCAAGAGAACACTGAAGCTTTCTTT,CSAQENTEAFF
TRBD2,TRBV20-1,TRBJ2-1,14,.,TGCAGTGCTAGTAGCGGGGTTAACTCCAATGAGCAGTTCTTC,CSASSGVNSNEQFF
.,TRBV4-1,TRBJ1-5,17,few,TGCGCCAGCAGCCAAGTGGGTTTATTGGGCGGGGATCAGCCCCAGCATTTT,CASSQVGLLGGDQPQHF
.,TRBV6-6,TRBJ2-5,14,.,TGTGCCAGCAGTTTTAATGAGCGTGAAGAGACCCAGTACTTC,CASSFNEREETQYF
.,TRBV20-1,TRBJ1-5,13,few,TGCAGTGCTAGTGGCGGGCCCCTTCAGCCCCAGCATTTT,CSASGGPLQPQHF
.,TRBV7-8,TRBJ2-5,12,.,TGTGCCAGCAGCAGGGATGGCGGGGCCCAGTACTTC,CASSRDGGAQYF
.,TRBV19,TRBJ1-5,16,.,TGTGCCAGTAGTATAGATCCCCGGTTAAGCAATCAGCCCCAGCATTTT,CASSIDPRLSNQPQHF
.,TRBV24-1,TRBJ1-5,14,once,TGTGCCACCAGTGATTTGGGGAGAAATCAGCCCCAGCATTTT,CATSDLGRNQPQHF
TRBD2,TRBV9,TRBJ2-1,15,.,TGTGCCAGCAGCGCGCTAGCGGGGGGGTACAATGAGCAGTTCTTC,CASSALAGGYNEQFF
.,TRBV30,TRBJ2-2,13,.,TGTGCCTGGACTTCAGGGGCTACCGGGGAGCTGTTTTTT,CAWTSGATGELFF
.,TRBV27,TRBJ2-7,14,.,TGTGCCAGCGGCCGGGTCCCGAAGAGCTACGAGCAGTACTTC,CASGRVPKSYEQYF
TRBD1,TRBV5-8,TRBJ2-5,16,.,TGTGCCAGCAGCACAGGGGATCGAATTATGGGGGAGACCCAGTACTTC,CASSTGDRIMGETQYF
TRBD1,TRBV27,TRBJ1-6,14,.,TGTGCCAGCAGTTTTGGGACAGTAAATTCACCCCTCCACTTT,CASSFGTVNSPLHF
TRBD1,TRBV5-6,TRBJ1-2,15,.,TGTGCCAGCAGCTTGGTTGACAGGGGAAACTATGGCTACACCTTC,CASSLVDRGNYGYTF
.,TRBV7-8,TRBJ2-2,15,.,TGTGCCAGCAGCTTTATGTACAGGGCCACCGGGGAGCTGTTTTTT,CASSFMYRATGELFF
TRBD1,TRBV5-1,TRBJ2-3,15,.,TGCGCCAGTAGCTCCGGGACAGGGGTGGCAGATACGCAGTATTTT,CASSSGTGVADTQYF
.,TRBV21-1,TRBJ2-1,12,.,TGTGCCAGCAGCAAAGAACGAAATGAGCAGTTCTTC,CASSKERNEQFF
.,TRBV6-5,TRBJ1-2,13,.,TGTGCCAGCCCCATGGGGGACAACTATGGCTACACCTTC,CASPMGDNYGYTF
TRBD2,TRBV7-8,TRBJ2-5,19,.,TGTGCCAGCAGCTTAGGTTTATCCAGCGGGGGGGCCAGTTTAGGGACCCAGTACTTC,CASSLGLSSGGASLGTQYF
.,TRBV6-5,TRBJ1-5,14,.,TGTGCCAGCAGTTCCGCAGGGACACATCAGCCCCAGCATTTT,CASSSAGTHQPQHF
TRBD1,TRBV7-2,TRBJ2-1,15,.,TGTGCCAGCAGCTTTGACAGGGGGCCCTACAATGAGCAGTTCTTC,CASSFDRGPYNEQFF
.,TRBV7-8,TRBJ1-5,11,.,TGTGCCAGCAGCTTCGGGACACCCCAGCATTTT,CASSFGTPQHF
.,TRBV6-5,TRBJ1-3,15,few,TGTGCCAGCAGTTACTCGATAAGCTCTGGAAACACCATATATTTT,CASSYSISSGNTIYF
.,TRBV4-3,TRBJ1-2,14,.,TGCGCCAGCAGCTCTCGCGGGGGTGCCTCGGGCTACACCTTC,CASSSRGGASGYTF
TRBD2,TRBV28,TRBJ2-7,14,.,TGTGCCAGCAGTTTGGGGGGGTCATTATACGAGCAGTACTTC,CASSLGGSLYEQYF
TRBD1,TRBV5-1,TRBJ1-6,14,.,TGCGCCAGCAGCTCCAAAGGACAGGATTCACCCCTCCACTTT,CASSSKGQDSPLHF
.,TRBV5-6,TRBJ1-4,15,.,TGTGCCAGCAGCTTGTTGCAGGGAGATAATGAAAAACTGTTTTTT,CASSLLQGDNEKLFF
.,TRBV28,TRBJ2-7,13,.,TGTGCCACCTCGGTGGGGTGGACCTACGAGCAGTACTTC,CATSVGWTYEQYF
TRBD2,TRBV27,TRBJ2-5,16,.,TGTGCCAGCAGTTTTTTTGGTAGCGGGGGGCGGGAGACCCAGTACTTC,CASSFFGSGGRETQYF
.,TRBV5-1,TRBJ1-1,14,many,TGCGCCAGCAGTTCTCCAGGGTCGAACACTGAAGCTTTCTTT,CASSSPGSNTEAFF
.,TRBV11-2,TRBJ1-1,18,.,TGTGCCAGCAGCTCCTTCCGAGAGGGGGATTTCTTGTACACTGAAGCTTTCTTT,CASSSFREGDFLYTEAFF
TRBD2,TRBV3-1/TRBV3-2,TRBJ2-3,15,.,TGTGCCAGCAGCCCGACTAGCGGGTCCACAGATACGCAGTATTTT,CASSPTSGSTDTQYF
.,TRBV9,TRBJ2-3,15,.,TGTGCCAGCAGCGTAGGAGGGCGGGACACAGATACGCAGTATTTT,CASSVGGRDTDTQYF
.,TRBV28,TRBJ2-5,13,.,TGTGCCAGCAGTTCCCCCCCCCAAGAGACCCAGTACTTC,CASSSPPQETQYF
.,TRBV7-2,TRBJ2-2,15,.,TGTGCCAGCAGCTTAGGGGGGGCGAACACCGGGGAGCTGTTTTTT,CASSLGGANTGELFF
TRBD1,TRBV25-1,TRBJ1-4,15,.,TGTGCCAGCAGTGCCACGACAGGCCCAGGGGGAAAACTGTTTTTT,CASSATTGPGGKLFF
TRBD1,TRBV28,TRBJ1-6,18,.,TGTGCCAGCTCATATCCGGGACAGGGAAGCTCCTATAATTCACCCCTCCACTTT,CASSYPGQGSSYNSPLHF
TRBD2,TRBV28,TRBJ2-1,15,.,TGTGCCAGCAGGGAGAGCGGGGGGGCTTACAATGAGCAGTTCTTC,CASRESGGAYNEQFF
.,TRBV24-1,TRBJ1-5,15,.,TGTGCCACCAGTGATCCGGCGGGGGGAGACCAGCCCCAGCATTTT,CATSDPAGGDQPQHF